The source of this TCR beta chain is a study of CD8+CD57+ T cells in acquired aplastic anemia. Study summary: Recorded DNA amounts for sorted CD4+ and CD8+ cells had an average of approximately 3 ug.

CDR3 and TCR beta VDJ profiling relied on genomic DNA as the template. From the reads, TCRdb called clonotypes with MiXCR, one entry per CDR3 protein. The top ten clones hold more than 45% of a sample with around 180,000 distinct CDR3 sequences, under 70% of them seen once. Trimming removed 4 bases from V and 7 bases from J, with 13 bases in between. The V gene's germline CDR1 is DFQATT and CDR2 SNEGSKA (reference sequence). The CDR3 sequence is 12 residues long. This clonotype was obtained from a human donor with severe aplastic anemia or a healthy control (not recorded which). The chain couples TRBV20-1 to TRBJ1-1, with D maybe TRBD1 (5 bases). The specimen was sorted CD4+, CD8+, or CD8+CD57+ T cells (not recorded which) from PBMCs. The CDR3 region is CSAILVTVEAFF. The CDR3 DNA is TGCAGTGCTATCTTAGTGACAGTTGAAGCTTTCTTT.